The 25 T cell receptor beta chains in this list originate from one sample, sequenced in a study of cytomegalovirus exposure and HLA in healthy donors. This PCR relied on a set of 60 Vbeta primers and 13 Jbeta primers. Sequencing was performed with immunoSEQ multiplex PCR; in TCRdb, only in-frame clones are kept and a portion is missing. Of 97,000 or so clones detected, 75% to 80% appear once; the ten largest clones hold 8.5% to 10%. Input material: PBMCs. All receptors derive from a male donor in good health and CMV-seropositive.

The chain is built from TRBV5-1 and TRBJ2-7; 10 bases are shared with TRBD2. V dropped 4 bases and J dropped 7; count of bases not matched to a gene: 20. Looked up from germline, CDR1 is SGHRS and CDR2 is YFSETQ. The CDR3 is 18 residues long. The CDR3, as DNA: TGCGCCAGCAGCCGGGACCTTCGGACTAGCGGCGTGCTGGGGGAGCAGTACTTC. As protein: CASSRDLRTSGVLGEQYF.

The chain carries TRBV7-9 and TRBJ2-7; 7 nucleotides line up with TRBD1. The V and J ends lost 5 bases and 4 bases, in that order; junction bases with no gene match: 2. The CDR3 consists of 12 residues. CDR1 is SEHNR, CDR2 FQNEAQ, per germline (reference sequence). CDR3 protein: CASSRQGYEQYF. The CDR3 bases are TGTGCCAGCAGCCGACAGGGTTACGAGCAGTACTTC.

The rearrangement links TRBV7-2 to TRBJ2-1; unclear D gene. Germline loops: CDR1 SGHTA, CDR2 FQGNSA. The V gene lost 5 bases and the J gene lost 5 bases, with 4 bases spanning the gap. This CDR3 is built from 11 residues. CDR3 in amino acids: CASSPDNEQFF. For the CDR3, the DNA is TGTGCCAGCAGCCCCGACAATGAGCAGTTCTTC.

The chain joins TRBV19 to TRBJ2-1, with 7 bases fitting TRBD2. J lost 15 bases, V lost 5 bases, and 10 bases had no gene match. Per the germline V gene, CDR1 is LNHDA and CDR2 is SQIVND (reference sequence). This CDR3 spans 12 amino acids. The CDR3 DNA reads as TGTGCCAGTAGTGCCACCATAGCGGGTCTGTTCTTC. Amino acids: CASSATIAGLFF.

The DNA of the CDR3 is TGTGCCAGCAGTGAAGCCGGGAGGAGGGAGCTGTTTTTT. Translating it yields CASSEAGRRELFF. The gene calls are TRBV25-1 and TRBJ2-2; 7 bases are shared with TRBD2. The CDR3 consists of 13 residues. J lost 9 bases, V lost 2 bases, and 3 bases had no gene match. CDR1 is MGHDK and CDR2 is SYGVNS in the germline V gene. Variable domain in full (rest from reference TRBV25-1 and TRBJ2-2): EADIYQTPRYLVIGTGKKITLECSQTMGHDKMYWYQQDPGMELHLIHYSYGVNSTEKGDLSSESTVSRIRTEHFPLTLESARPSHTSQYLCASSEAGRRELFFGEGSRLTVL.

This clone was recorded only once. The V call is TRBV5-1, the J call TRBJ1-1; D is unresolved. Germline-derived CDR1 and CDR2 are SGHRS and YFSETQ. The CDR3 has 13 amino acids. V was pared by 5 bases and J by 0 bases, with 8 bases between. CDR3 sequence (DNA): TGCGCCAGCAGTAGTTCGGTGAACACTGAAGCTTTCTTT. Protein sequence: CASSSSVNTEAFF.

In DNA, the CDR3 is TGTGCCAGCAGCTTAGGCCCAGGGTTGAATGGCTACACCTTC. Its protein is CASSLGPGLNGYTF. The chain couples TRBV11-2 to TRBJ1-2; a possible D gene is TRBD1 (5 bases). There are 14 residues in the CDR3. Per germline, CDR1 SGHAT and CDR2 FQNNGV. V was cut by 1 base and J by 6 bases, with 12 bases left in between.

The chain combines TRBV25-1 with TRBJ2-3; D is uncertain. This CDR3 comprises 13 residues. The germline V gene has CDR1 MGHDK and CDR2 SYGVNS. Deletions cut 4 bases from V and 3 bases from J, with 8 bases between. This chain's CDR3 is CASSATGTDTQYF. The CDR3, as DNA: TGTGCCAGCAGTGCGACTGGGACAGATACGCAGTATTTT.

The V and J genes are TRBV7-6 and TRBJ2-5; 10 bases align to TRBD1. Germline V gives CDR1 SGHVS, CDR2 FNYEAQ. V was pared by 2 bases and J by 5 bases, with 2 bases of the junction left unmatched. This CDR3 is 14 amino acids long. The CDR3 DNA reads TGTGCCAGCAGCTTAACGGGACAGGGGGAGACCCAGTACTTC. Protein product: CASSLTGQGETQYF.

The chain employs TRBV30 and TRBJ1-4, with D hard to call. Germline V lookup: CDR1 GTSNPN, CDR2 SVGIG (reference sequence). Trimming pared 8 bases from V and 8 bases from J, leaving 15 bases between. CDR3 length equals 12 residues. CDR3 amino acids: CAVESPIEKLFF. The CDR3 DNA reads TGTGCCGTAGAAAGCCCAATAGAAAAACTGTTTTTT. The full variable domain, its missing parts supplied by reference TRBV30 and TRBJ1-4, is SQTIHQWPATLVQPVGSPLSLECTVEGTSNPNLYWYRQAAGRGLQLLFYSVGIGQISSEVPQNLSASRPQDRQFILSSKKLLLSDSGFYLCAVESPIEKLFFGSGTQLSVL.

Only a few counts were recorded for this clone. The CDR3 DNA reads TGTGCCAGCAAAAGCAGGGGACTAGGGTTCTCTCCTTTGCGCTACGAGCAGTACTTC. As protein: CASKSRGLGFSPLRYEQYF. This chain links TRBV21-1 with TRBJ2-7; the table's D call TRBD2 went unverified against the DNA. TRBV21-1 is given as a pseudogene. The CDR3 covers 19 residues.

The chain carries TRBV20-1 and TRBJ2-7; no clear D gene. The CDR3 length is 11 residues. With 2 bases removed from V and 3 bases from J, the gap between germline ends came to 5 bases. Germline V gives CDR1 DFQATT, CDR2 SNEGSKA (reference sequence). The CDR3 loop is CSARLLYEQYF. DNA of the CDR3: TGCAGTGCTAGACTCCTCTACGAGCAGTACTTC.

The chain joins TRBV4-3 to TRBJ2-1; 11 bases line up with TRBD2. The CDR3 is made up of 18 amino acids. Germline V gene lookup returns CDR1 LGHNA and CDR2 YSLEER. Losses at the gene ends were 0 bases for V and 4 bases for J; bases not matched to a gene: 8. The CDR3 DNA follows: TGCGCCAGCAGCCAAGATCCATTATTAGCGGGGGGGTACAATGAGCAGTTCTTC. Encoded protein: CASSQDPLLAGGYNEQFF.

This rearrangement joins TRBV28 to TRBJ2-7; D is perhaps TRBD2 (6 bases). The germline CDR1 and CDR2 sequences are MDHEN and SYDVKM. The V gene lost 9 bases and the J gene lost 0 bases, with 12 bases spanning the gap. The CDR3 covers 13 residues. CDR3 region: CASAGTFSYEQYF. The CDR3 DNA is TGTGCCAGTGCGGGGACCTTCTCCTACGAGCAGTACTTC.

The gene calls are TRBV6-5 and TRBJ2-2; TRBD1 matches 7 bases. V lost 2 bases to trimming and J lost 2 bases; unmatched junction nucleotides: 2. The CDR3 covers 15 residues. Germline CDR1 and CDR2: MNHEY and SVGAGI. DNA of the CDR3: TGTGCCAGCAGTTACGACAGGGCTAACACCGGGGAGCTGTTTTTT. Its translation: CASSYDRANTGELFF.

The V gene is TRBV6-1, the J gene TRBJ2-1; no clear D gene. Germline values: CDR1 MNHNS, CDR2 SASEGT. This CDR3 is built from 11 residues. V lost 6 bases and J 9 bases, leaving 9 bases between the germline ends. The CDR3 region has the DNA TGTGCCAGCAGCCCTTACGGTGAGCAGTTCTTC. It specifies CASSPYGEQFF.

This clone came up once. The chain recombines TRBV7-9 with TRBJ2-7, with D unresolved. The germline gives CDR1 SEHNR, CDR2 FQNEAQ (reference sequence). V gave up 5 bases and J gave up 3 bases, with 11 bases separating them. The CDR3 consists of 13 residues. In DNA, the CDR3 is TGTGCCAGCAGCGACACCTCCTTCTACGAGCAGTACTTC. Translating gives CASSDTSFYEQYF.

A single count supports this clone. The V call is TRBV5-1, the J call TRBJ1-1, with D possibly matching TRBD1 (6 bases). The CDR3 has 15 residues. V was clipped by 0 bases and J by 1 base, with 10 bases between them. Per germline, CDR1 SGHRS and CDR2 YFSETQ. The CDR3 reads CASSLDTGWNTEAFF. The CDR3, as DNA: TGCGCCAGCAGCTTGGATACAGGGTGGAACACTGAAGCTTTCTTT.

This clone was counted between two and nine times. The chain combines TRBV10-2 with TRBJ2-3; D is perhaps TRBD1 (5 bases). The V end lost 6 bases, the J end lost 4 bases, and 14 bases lay between the germline ends. Germline assignment: CDR1 WSHSY and CDR2 SAAADI. This CDR3 spans 14 amino acids. CDR3 residues: CASRTLTASDTQYF. The CDR3 DNA sequence: TGCGCCAGCAGGACCTTGACAGCCTCAGATACGCAGTATTTT.

The rearrangement uses TRBV7-7 and TRBJ2-5; 7 bases are shared with TRBD2. This CDR3 comprises 17 residues. The V segment lost 5 bases and the J segment 1 base; nucleotides outside the gene matches: 13. CDR1 SSHAT and CDR2 FNYEAQ come from the germline V gene (reference sequence). Here the CDR3 reads CASSDSPGLAVQETQYF. The CDR3 region has the DNA TGTGCCAGCAGCGACAGCCCCGGGCTAGCGGTCCAAGAGACCCAGTACTTC.

The chain couples TRBV6-5 to TRBJ1-4, with D possibly matching TRBD1 (5 bases). Looked up from germline, CDR1 is MNHEY and CDR2 is SVGAGI. V lost 2 bases to trimming and J lost 7 bases, with 14 bases between them. The CDR3 has 15 residues. The CDR3 coding sequence is TGTGCCAGCAGTTACGGTGGGGCAGGCCGTGAAAAACTGTTTTTT. Its translation is CASSYGGAGREKLFF.

The V and J genes are TRBV7-2 and TRBJ1-6; 9 bases are shared with TRBD1. The germline V gene encodes CDR1 SGHTA and CDR2 FQGNSA. This CDR3 is 18 amino acids long. V lost 4 bases and J lost 7; bases outside the gene matches: 14. CDR3 sequence: CASSWTEVGTGSNSPLHF. CDR3 coding DNA: TGTGCCAGCAGCTGGACAGAGGTAGGGACAGGGTCCAATTCACCCCTCCACTTT.

The chain has TRBV6-6 and TRBJ1-6, with 8 nucleotides matching TRBD1. Germline V gene lookup returns CDR1 MNHNY and CDR2 SVGAGI (reference sequence). The CDR3 extends over 15 amino acids. The trim removed 6 bases at V and 7 bases at J, leaving 8 bases unmatched. This chain's CDR3 is CASRIGTGLNSPLHF. CDR3 nucleotide sequence: TGTGCCAGCAGGATCGGGACAGGACTAAATTCACCCCTCCACTTT.

V gene TRBV25-1 combines with J gene TRBJ2-7; TRBD2 matches at 9 bases. J lost 1 base, V lost 3 bases, and 1 base had no gene match. The V gene's germline CDR1 is MGHDK and CDR2 SYGVNS. The CDR3 sequence is 14 residues long. The CDR3: CASSDLAGSYEQYF. The CDR3 coding sequence is TGTGCCAGCAGTGATCTAGCGGGGTCCTACGAGCAGTACTTC.

The rearrangement links TRBV28 to TRBJ1-2; D is possibly TRBD1 (5 bases). This CDR3 contains 14 residues. Germline V gene data show CDR1 as MDHEN and CDR2 as SYDVKM. The ends were cut back, 4 bases at V and 4 bases at J, with 13 bases in the middle. The CDR3 protein is CASSSQGRVYGYTF. The CDR3 DNA follows: TGTGCCAGCAGTTCTCAGGGTCGGGTCTATGGCTACACCTTC.